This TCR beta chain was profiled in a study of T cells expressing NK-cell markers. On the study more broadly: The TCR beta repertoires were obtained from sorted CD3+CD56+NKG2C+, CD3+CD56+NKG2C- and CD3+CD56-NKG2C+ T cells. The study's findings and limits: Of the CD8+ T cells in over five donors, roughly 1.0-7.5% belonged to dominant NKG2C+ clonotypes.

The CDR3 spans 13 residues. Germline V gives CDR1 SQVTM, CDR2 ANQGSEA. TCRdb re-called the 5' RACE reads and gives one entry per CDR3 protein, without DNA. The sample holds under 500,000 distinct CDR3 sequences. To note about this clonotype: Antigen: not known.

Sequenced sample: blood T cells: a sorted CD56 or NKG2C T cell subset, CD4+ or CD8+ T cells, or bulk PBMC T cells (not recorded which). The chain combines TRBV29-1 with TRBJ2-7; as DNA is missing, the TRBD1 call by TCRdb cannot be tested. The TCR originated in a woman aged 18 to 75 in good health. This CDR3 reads CSVGDRGIYEQYF.